This T cell receptor beta chain was recovered during a study of shared clonotypes between healthy human individuals. The CDR3 sequence is 14 residues long. V was clipped by 6 bases and J by 4 bases, with 13 bases between them. The germline CDR1 and CDR2 sequences are SNHLY and FYNNEI. Here immunoSEQ multiplex PCR was the method, and the copy in TCRdb shows in-frame clones only, minus some. The sample carries more than 400,000 clones, 78% recorded once. Sequenced input: PBMCs. This chain uses TRBV2 with TRBJ1-3; D is possibly TRBD1 (6 bases). The origin of this receptor is a middle-aged woman in good health. Some clones in this sample may be carry-over from other donors' samples. The CDR3 nucleotides are TGTGCCAGCAGCTACCCGACAGGAGGAAACACCATATATTTT. Protein sequence: CASSYPTGGNTIYF.